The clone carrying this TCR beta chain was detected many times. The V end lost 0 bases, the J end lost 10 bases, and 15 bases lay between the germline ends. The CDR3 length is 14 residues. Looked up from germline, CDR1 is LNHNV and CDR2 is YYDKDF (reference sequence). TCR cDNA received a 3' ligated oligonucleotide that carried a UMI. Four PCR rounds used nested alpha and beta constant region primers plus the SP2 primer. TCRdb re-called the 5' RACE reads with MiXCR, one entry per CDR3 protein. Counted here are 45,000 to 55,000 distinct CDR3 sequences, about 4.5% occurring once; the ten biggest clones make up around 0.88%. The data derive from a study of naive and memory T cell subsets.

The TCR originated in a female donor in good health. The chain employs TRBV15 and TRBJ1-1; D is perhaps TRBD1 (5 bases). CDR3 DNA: TGTGCCACCAGCAGAGATTTCGGGACCGGGGTAGCTTTCTTT. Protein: CATSRDFGTGVAFF.